Each of the 25 T cell receptor beta chains below was sequenced from the same sample in a study of T cell clones after liver transplantation. Sequencing used immunoSEQ multiplex PCR; TCRdb keeps in-frame clones, though not all of them. Of tens of thousands of clones listed, about 80% are singletons. Material: CD4+ T cells from blood, obtained 12 months after liver transplant. The origin of the receptors is a human patient who received a liver transplant. Some T cells may be transferred from the graft donor.

The V call is TRBV28, the J call TRBJ2-5, with TRBD1 as a possible D gene (6 bases). The CDR3 totals 15 residues. The germline CDR1 and CDR2 sequences are MDHEN and SYDVKM. V lost 5 bases and J lost 5, with 18 bases in between. The CDR3 sequence is CASSTFTGLRETQYF. CDR3 coding DNA: TGTGCCAGCAGTACGTTTACAGGGTTGAGGGAGACCCAGTACTTC.

The rearrangement joins TRBV10-2 to TRBJ2-3; weak D call: TRBD2 (6 bases). The CDR3 loop spans 15 amino acids. Trimming cost V 0 bases and J 3 bases, with 10 bases left between them. Germline V gives CDR1 WSHSY, CDR2 SAAADI. CDR3 residues: CASSESPGVTDTQYF. DNA of the CDR3: TGCGCCAGCAGTGAGTCACCGGGAGTGACAGATACGCAGTATTTT.

J is TRBJ1-2 and V is TRBV5-1; 9 bases are shared with TRBD1. Trimming at V came to 4 bases and at J to 1 base, leaving 5 bases not matched to a gene. CDR1 and CDR2 (germline): SGHRS, YFSETQ. The CDR3 totals 15 residues. CDR3: CASSKQTGGNYGYTF. For the CDR3, the DNA is TGCGCCAGCAGCAAGCAGACAGGGGGTAACTATGGCTACACCTTC.

In DNA, the CDR3 is TGTGCCAGCAGCCAGGACAGCTCCTACGAGCAGTACTTC. Its protein product is CASSQDSSYEQYF. This chain links TRBV7-7 with TRBJ2-7, with D possibly being TRBD1 (6 bases). The CDR3 is 13 amino acids. Trimming removed 5 bases from V and 0 bases from J, with 8 bases in between. Per the germline V gene, CDR1 is SSHAT and CDR2 is FNYEAQ (reference sequence).

This rearrangement joins TRBV4-1 to TRBJ2-3, with D tentatively TRBD2 (6 bases). CDR3 length: 16 amino acids. V was cut by 2 bases and J by 2 bases, with 14 bases left in between. Germline CDR1 and CDR2: MGHRA and YSYEKL. Here the CDR3 reads CASSQMGSGNTDTQYF. DNA of the CDR3: TGCGCCAGCAGCCAAATGGGTAGCGGCAACACAGATACGCAGTATTTT.

The V gene is TRBV28, the J gene TRBJ2-6, with D tentatively TRBD2 (6 bases). Looked up from germline, CDR1 is MDHEN and CDR2 is SYDVKM. V lost 7 bases and J 0 bases, leaving 13 bases between the germline ends. There are 16 residues in the CDR3. As DNA, the CDR3 is TGTGCCAGCACCCGCGGCGGGGTCTCTGGGGCCAACGTCCTGACTTTC. Protein: CASTRGGVSGANVLTF. Variable domain in full (rest from reference TRBV28 and TRBJ2-6): DVKVTQSSRYLVKRTGEKVFLECVQDMDHENMFWYRQDPGLGLRLIYFSYDVKMKEKGDIPEGYSVSREKKERFSLILESASTNQTSMYLCASTRGGVSGANVLTFGAGSRLTVL.

The chain uses TRBV30 and TRBJ2-1; TRBD2 matches at 7 bases. CDR1 and CDR2 (germline): GTSNPN, SVGIG (reference sequence). The J segment lost 6 bases and the V segment lost 4 bases, leaving 12 bases of the junction unmatched. The CDR3 is made up of 15 amino acids. The CDR3 spells CAWNWGGVTLNEQFF. The CDR3 nucleotides read TGTGCCTGGAATTGGGGGGGAGTCACCCTCAATGAGCAGTTCTTC. Filled out from reference TRBV30 and TRBJ2-1, the complete variable domain reads SQTIHQWPATLVQPVGSPLSLECTVEGTSNPNLYWYRQAAGRGLQLLFYSVGIGQISSEVPQNLSASRPQDRQFILSSKKLLLSDSGFYLCAWNWGGVTLNEQFFGPGTRLTVL.

In its sample, this clone was seen once. The chain combines TRBV28 with TRBJ2-3, with 10 bases aligning to TRBD2. The junction had 2 bases not matched to a gene; V was cut back by 4 bases and J by 4 bases. The germline CDR1 and CDR2 sequences are MDHEN and SYDVKM. The length of the CDR3 is 14 residues. CDR3: CASSSSGSSDTQYF. Written as DNA, the CDR3 is TGTGCCAGCAGTTCTAGCGGGAGCTCAGATACGCAGTATTTT.

The gene calls are TRBV11-2 and TRBJ2-3, with TRBD2 matching over 9 bases. This CDR3 contains 18 residues. CDR1 is SGHAT and CDR2 is FQNNGV in the germline V gene. Trimming took 1 base from V and 0 from J; bases not matched to a gene: 8. CDR3 coding DNA: TGTGCCAGCAGCTTAGTGAGTGGTAGCGGGAGTAGCACAGATACGCAGTATTTT. Protein: CASSLVSGSGSSTDTQYF.

J is TRBJ2-5 and V is TRBV5-6; 8 bases agree with TRBD1. CDR1 and CDR2 from the germline V gene are SGHDT and YYEEEE. The CDR3 spans 14 residues. Losses at the gene ends were 4 bases for V and 1 base for J; bases not matched to a gene: 3. CDR3: CASSMTGVQETQYF. CDR3 DNA: TGTGCCAGCAGCATGACAGGGGTCCAAGAGACCCAGTACTTC.

This clone was seen repeatedly, ten times or more. The gene calls are TRBV5-4 and TRBJ2-7, with a possible D match to TRBD2 (5 bases). Germline loops: CDR1 SGHNT, CDR2 YYREEE (reference sequence). The CDR3 loop spans 14 amino acids. Trimming took off 3 bases at V and 2 bases at J, with 12 bases between the two ends. The CDR3 nucleotides are TGTGCCAGCAGCTCTGCCCTGAGGGCCTACGAGCAGTACTTC. Protein: CASSSALRAYEQYF. Full variable domain (rest looked up from reference TRBV5-4 and TRBJ2-7): ETGVTQSPTHLIKTRGQQVTLRCSSQSGHNTVSWYQQALGQGPQFIFQYYREEENGRGNFPPRFSGLQFPNYSSELNVNALELDDSALYLCASSSALRAYEQYFGPGTRLTVT.

This chain uses TRBV29-1 with TRBJ2-1; D perhaps matches TRBD2 (6 bases). The CDR3 consists of 16 residues. V was clipped by 7 bases and J by 6 bases, with 25 bases between them. The germline CDR1 and CDR2 sequences are SQVTM and ANQGSEA. For the CDR3, the DNA is TGCAGCGCCGAAGGTTTTCGCGGGAAAAGACGCAATGAGCAGTTCTTC. Encoded protein: CSAEGFRGKRRNEQFF.

This clone was seen once. The chain carries TRBV5-1 and TRBJ2-3; 9 bases fit TRBD2. The CDR3 totals 17 residues. V shed 3 bases and J 4 bases; nucleotides not matched to a gene: 12. CDR1 is SGHRS, CDR2 YFSETQ, per germline. The CDR3 sequence is CASSSQGLAGFPDTQYF. The CDR3, as DNA: TGCGCCAGCAGCTCCCAGGGACTAGCAGGTTTCCCAGATACGCAGTATTTT.

The gene calls are TRBV2 and TRBJ1-1; D is unresolved. V shed 3 bases and J shed 3 bases, with 8 bases lying between them. CDR1 is SNHLY and CDR2 is FYNNEI in the germline V gene. This CDR3 is 13 amino acids long. The CDR3 region is CASSEAAYTEAFF. As DNA, the CDR3 is TGTGCCAGCAGTGAGGCAGCCTACACTGAAGCTTTCTTT. The full variable domain, rest sourced from reference TRBV2 and TRBJ1-1, is EPEVTQTPSHQVTQMGQEVILRCVPISNHLYFYWYRQILGQKVEFLVSFYNNEISEKSEIFDDQFSVERPDGSNFTLKIRSTKLEDSAMYFCASSEAAYTEAFFGQGTRLTVV.

The rearrangement uses TRBV21-1 and TRBJ2-7; the table calls TRBD1, which could not be checked here. TRBV21-1 corresponds to a pseudogene. The CDR3 totals 15 residues. CDR3 residues: CASSSKRQFSYEQYF. The CDR3 region has the DNA TGTGCCAGCAGCTCTAAACGACAGTTCTCCTACGAGCAGTACTTC.

A few counts support this clone. This chain connects TRBV7-9 to TRBJ1-1, with D uncertain. Trimming left V 5 bases short and J 7 bases short, with 8 bases between. Germline CDR1 SEHNR, CDR2 FQNEAQ (reference sequence). The CDR3 spans 11 residues. The CDR3 here is CASSPGFEAFF. The CDR3 DNA reads TGTGCCAGCAGCCCGGGATTTGAAGCTTTCTTT.

The table lists this clone with a few counts. The V call is TRBV7-6, the J call TRBJ1-1, with D possibly being TRBD1 (5 bases). The germline gives CDR1 SGHVS, CDR2 FNYEAQ. Trimming left V 1 base short and J 0 bases short, with 9 bases between. CDR3 length equals 15 residues. The CDR3 coding sequence is TGTGCCAGCAGCTTAGGGGGCCCTATGAACACTGAAGCTTTCTTT. Protein: CASSLGGPMNTEAFF.

This chain joins TRBV5-4 and TRBJ1-2, with 7 bases identical to TRBD1. The V segment lost 2 bases and the J segment 2 bases; nucleotides outside the gene matches: 6. This CDR3 region has 15 residues. Germline V gives CDR1 SGHNT, CDR2 YYREEE (reference sequence). DNA of the CDR3: TGTGCCAGCAGCTTAGGAGACAGGGAAAACTATGGCTACACCTTC. Amino acids: CASSLGDRENYGYTF.

This clone was detected only a few times. The gene calls are TRBV18 and TRBJ1-1; no firm D call. Germline CDR1 is KGHSH and CDR2 is LQKENI. CDR3 size: 14 residues. The ends were cut back, 2 bases at V and 1 base at J, with 8 bases in the middle. The CDR3 DNA sequence: TGTGCCAGCTCACCAATAGGGAGGAACACTGAAGCTTTCTTT. Its translation: CASSPIGRNTEAFF.

This clone was detected once. The V call is TRBV6-6, the J call TRBJ1-2; D not resolved. CDR1 MNHNY and CDR2 SVGAGI come from the germline V gene (reference sequence). The CDR3 loop spans 15 amino acids. V was pared by 4 bases and J by 3 bases, with 15 bases between. The CDR3 DNA sequence: TGTGCCAGCAGTTCCCCTGACATTATTTACTATGGCTACACCTTC. Translated, it gives CASSSPDIIYYGYTF.

CDR3 sequence reads: CASSQDGTNTYNEQFF. As DNA, the CDR3 is TGCGCCAGCAGCCAAGATGGGACAAATACCTACAATGAGCAGTTCTTC. The gene calls are TRBV4-1 and TRBJ2-1, with D possibly TRBD1 on 6 matching bases. The CDR3 loop spans 16 amino acids. V gave up 0 bases and J gave up 2 bases, with 11 bases separating them. Germline V gene lookup returns CDR1 MGHRA and CDR2 YSYEKL.

A word on this clone: At one boundary the junction diverges from the germline segment, which might be a read error. The CDR3 DNA reads TGTGCCAGCTGGGGGGGCACGGCGAAGCTCTTC. Its translation: CASWGGTAKLF. The chain joins TRBV2 to TRBJ2-7, with D possibly being TRBD2 (7 bases). This CDR3 region has 11 residues. Germline CDR1 is SNHLY and CDR2 is FYNNEI.

CDR3 sequence (DNA): TGTGCCAGCAGCTCATCCCTGGGCGGGACAGCCGCGTTAGCCCAGCATTTT. As protein: CASSSSLGGTAALAQHF. This chain uses TRBV11-2 with TRBJ1-5; 7 bases align to TRBD1. Germline loops: CDR1 SGHAT, CDR2 FQNNGV. V lost 4 bases to trimming and J lost 11 bases; unmatched junction nucleotides: 20. The CDR3 spans 17 residues.

This chain joins TRBV18 and TRBJ1-2, with 9 positions matching TRBD1. The germline V gene has CDR1 KGHSH and CDR2 LQKENI. This CDR3 has 13 amino acids. Trimming cost V 3 bases and J 8 bases; bases outside gene matches: 4. The CDR3 region is CASSPWTGEGYTF. DNA for the CDR3: TGTGCCAGCTCACCGTGGACAGGGGAGGGCTACACCTTC.

This clone was seen a single time. The chain uses TRBV7-2 and TRBJ2-1, with 7 nucleotides matching TRBD1. Trimming removed 5 bases from V and 7 bases from J; junction bases left unmatched: 5. Germline CDR1 and CDR2: SGHTA and FQGNSA. The CDR3 loop spans 13 amino acids. CDR3 sequence: CASSADRVNEQFF. The CDR3 DNA sequence: TGTGCCAGCAGCGCCGACAGGGTAAATGAGCAGTTCTTC.